The TCR beta chain under discussion was sequenced for a study of T-cell memory formation after mild COVID-19. General observations from the study: Detection of some responders pre-infection suggested pre-existing cross-reactive memory T cells participated.

MiXCR, applied by TCRdb to the 5' RACE reads, yields one record per CDR3 protein. This sample carries more than 300,000 distinct CDR3 sequences, 20% of them seen once, and the ten largest clones take around 20%. The CDR3 totals 14 residues. CDR1 and CDR2 from the germline V gene are SEHNR and FQNEAQ (reference sequence). V was shortened by 7 bases and J by 4 bases, with 16 bases between the two germline ends. On this clonotype itself: Its antigen is as yet unknown.

Sequenced: PBMCs or a T cell subset sorted from them (not recorded which). The chain recombines TRBV7-9 with TRBJ1-2; D remains ambiguous. The TCR was taken from a man in his late teens or twenties who had mild COVID-19 (a few samples of this study predate the infection). Cell type and time point are not known. The CDR3 here is CASTPPADPYGYTF. In DNA, the CDR3 is TGTGCCAGCACCCCCCCGGCAGACCCCTATGGCTACACCTTC.